Below, 15 T cell receptor beta chains from the same sample are listed, as sequenced in a study of long-term antiretroviral therapy in people with HIV. Researchers report immunoSEQ v3.0 was run at survey level. The protocol was immunoSEQ multiplex PCR, while the TCRdb copy is restricted to in-frame clones and leaves out a portion. The profile covers over 30,000 clones, with about four fifths appearing a single time and around 6.1% taken by the ten largest. The sample consisted of unsorted PBMCs, taken 0.6 years after starting antiretroviral therapy. The receptors were sampled from a man younger than 30 with HIV.

The chain combines TRBV27 with TRBJ2-7; D uncertain. This CDR3 is built from 18 residues. V gave up 9 bases and J gave up 0 bases, with 27 bases separating them. The germline CDR1 and CDR2 sequences are MNHEY and SMNVEV (reference sequence). The CDR3 coding sequence is TGTGCCAGTAGTCATAGGAGCGTAAACCGTCCAAGCTCCTACGAGCAGTACTTC. The encoded protein is CASSHRSVNRPSSYEQYF.

The V call is TRBV11-2, the J call TRBJ2-5, with D perhaps TRBD1 or TRBD2 (6 bases each). Germline assignment: CDR1 SGHAT and CDR2 FQNNGV. V lost 5 bases and J lost 4, with 17 bases in between. The CDR3 extends over 15 amino acids. CDR3 DNA sequence: TGTGCCAGCAGCCCGCGGGACACCCAGCGAGAGACCCAGTACTTC. This encodes CASSPRDTQRETQYF.

CDR3 sequence reads: CASSIDSGYTGELFF. The CDR3 nucleotides are TGTGCCAGTAGTATAGATTCGGGATACACCGGGGAGCTGTTTTTT. The chain links TRBV19 to TRBJ2-2; a weak D match, TRBD2 (5 bases). The V gene lost 0 bases and the J gene lost 3 bases, with 8 bases spanning the gap. From germline, CDR1 is LNHDA and CDR2 SQIVND (reference sequence). The CDR3 length is 15 residues.

This chain connects TRBV9 to TRBJ2-3; TRBD2 is a possible D gene (5 bases). The CDR3 loop spans 15 amino acids. The germline V and J ends were trimmed by 2 bases and 2 bases, with 12 bases remaining between them. CDR1 is SGDLS and CDR2 is YYNGEE in the germline V gene. CDR3 in DNA: TGTGCCAGCAGCGTTCTAGCTTTACACACAGATACGCAGTATTTT. Residues: CASSVLALHTDTQYF.

The chain carries TRBV19 and TRBJ1-1; D perhaps matches TRBD1 (5 bases). The germline V and J ends were trimmed by 4 bases and 4 bases, with 7 bases remaining between them. The CDR3 sequence is 12 residues long. Per germline, CDR1 LNHDA and CDR2 SQIVND (reference sequence). CDR3 coding DNA: TGTGCCAGTAGTACAGGGCGCACTGAAGCTTTCTTT. Translating gives CASSTGRTEAFF.

The chain couples TRBV7-2 to TRBJ1-5; 11 nucleotides line up with TRBD1. Germline assignment: CDR1 SGHTA and CDR2 FQGNSA. V gave up 5 bases and J gave up 2 bases; unmatched junction bases: 8. The CDR3 spans 17 residues. The CDR3, as DNA: TGTGCCAGCAGCGGGACAGGGGGAAGCCAAGGCAATCAGCCCCAGCATTTT. This codes for CASSGTGGSQGNQPQHF.

The chain employs TRBV29-1 and TRBJ2-1, with 8 bases lining up with TRBD1. Germline V gives CDR1 SQVTM, CDR2 ANQGSEA. V lost 6 bases to trimming and J lost 8 bases; unmatched junction nucleotides: 6. The CDR3 extends over 12 amino acids. The CDR3 loop reads CSVNTGGYEQFF. The CDR3 region has the DNA TGCAGCGTCAATACAGGGGGATATGAGCAGTTCTTC.

This clone was seen only a few times. This chain links TRBV7-8 with TRBJ1-2; D remains unclear. The V end was cut by 3 bases, the J end by 7 bases, with 9 bases between. Germline values: CDR1 SGHVS, CDR2 FQNEAQ. This CDR3 has 12 residues. The CDR3, as DNA: TGTGCCAGCAGCTTTCGTGAATCTGGCTACACCTTC. Translation: CASSFRESGYTF.

The CDR3 DNA sequence: TGTGCCAGCAGATTCGAGGGTGAGCAGTTCTTC. This sequence encodes CASRFEGEQFF. The genes are TRBV7-9 and TRBJ2-1; the D gene is possibly TRBD2 (5 bases). The length of the CDR3 is 11 residues. Looked up from germline, CDR1 is SEHNR and CDR2 is FQNEAQ (reference sequence). Trimming left V 6 bases short and J 9 bases short, with 9 bases between.

The V gene is TRBV7-8, the J gene TRBJ2-7, with 14 bases fitting TRBD2. V lost 4 bases, J lost 4 bases, and 9 bases stayed unmatched. The CDR3 has 17 amino acids. The germline V gene has CDR1 SGHVS and CDR2 FQNEAQ. CDR3 protein: CASSSDPGLAGEYEQYF. The CDR3 coding sequence is TGTGCCAGCAGCTCGGACCCGGGACTAGCGGGAGAATACGAGCAGTACTTC.

This clone occurred once. This chain joins TRBV7-9 and TRBJ2-3; D is ambiguous. The CDR3 is made up of 12 amino acids. CDR1 and CDR2 from the germline V gene are SEHNR and FQNEAQ (reference sequence). V was trimmed by 6 bases and J by 4 bases, leaving 8 bases between them. The CDR3 DNA reads TGTGCCAGCAGGTCGGGCGCAGATACGCAGTATTTT. Translation gives CASRSGADTQYF.

The chain couples TRBV2 to TRBJ1-1, with D uncertain. V lost 6 bases to trimming and J lost 7 bases, with 9 bases between them. CDR3 length: 11 residues. Germline CDR1 and CDR2: SNHLY and FYNNEI. CDR3 DNA: TGTGCCAGCAGAAACGAATTTGAAGCTTTCTTT. The encoded protein is CASRNEFEAFF.

V and J are TRBV9 and TRBJ2-2; weak D call: TRBD2 (5 bases). Trimming removed 3 bases at V and 4 bases at J, with 13 bases between. This CDR3 contains 15 residues. The germline V gene has CDR1 SGDLS and CDR2 YYNGEE. CDR3 nucleotides: TGTGCCAGCAGCGGACGGGGTGGCCGCACCGGGGAGCTGTTTTTT. Its protein is CASSGRGGRTGELFF.

The sample holds one count of this clone. The chain is built from TRBV11-2 and TRBJ2-2; TRBD2 matches at 11 bases. Germline CDR1 SGHAT, CDR2 FQNNGV. CDR3 size: 17 residues. The ends lost 1 base at V and 6 bases at J; junction bases unmatched: 7. The CDR3 reads CASSLGPGLAGSGELFF. The CDR3 bases are TGTGCCAGCAGCTTAGGGCCCGGACTAGCGGGCTCCGGGGAGCTGTTTTTT.

This chain connects TRBV6-6 to TRBJ2-5; D remains ambiguous. The CDR3 covers 13 residues. Trimming removed 0 bases from V and 5 bases from J, with 7 bases in between. Per the germline V gene, CDR1 is MNHNY and CDR2 is SVGAGI (reference sequence). The CDR3 sequence is CASSYSWTETQYF. CDR3 coding DNA: TGTGCCAGCAGTTACTCCTGGACGGAGACCCAGTACTTC.